This TCR beta chain was identified during a study of blood T cell repertoires in COVID-19. V gave up 7 bases and J gave up 2 bases; unmatched junction bases: 2. The CDR3 is made up of 12 amino acids. Germline CDR1 is SGHRS and CDR2 is YFSETQ. Sequencing was performed with immunoSEQ multiplex PCR; in TCRdb, only in-frame clones are kept and a portion is missing. The sample carries 200,000 to 250,000 clones, 65% to 85% recorded once. The receptor comes from a woman aged 55-70 years with acute or convalescent COVID-19. The sample consisted of peripheral blood. This rearrangement joins TRBV5-1 to TRBJ2-7; 8 bases are shared with TRBD1. CDR3 region: CASGQGTYEQYF. The CDR3 DNA follows: TGCGCCAGCGGACAGGGAACCTACGAGCAGTACTTC.